The 10 T cell receptor beta chains below come from one sample, sequenced in a study of beta chain features in type 1 diabetes. All of the isolated RNA was reverse transcribed, so expressed TCRB transcripts were sequenced. TCRdb's copy holds only in-frame clones and misses some; the assay was immunoSEQ multiplex PCR. The sample has a few hundred thousand clones, over 13% seen once. Input material: naive CD4+ T cells from blood. The receptors originated from a woman younger than 35 in good health.

The chain recombines TRBV9 with TRBJ2-4, with D perhaps matching TRBD2 (5 bases). The CDR3 has 15 residues. Germline lookup yields CDR1 SGDLS and CDR2 YYNGEE. V was shortened by 4 bases and J by 11 bases, with 22 bases between the two germline ends. CDR3 DNA: TGTGCCAGCAGCTATAGCGTCGGTCCGCAAACATTTCAGTACTTC. It specifies CASSYSVGPQTFQYF.

This clone has a handful of counts. The chain couples TRBV19 to TRBJ2-1; D gene ambiguous. The length of the CDR3 is 13 residues. V dropped 0 bases and J dropped 10 bases, with 10 bases sitting between them. Germline V gene lookup returns CDR1 LNHDA and CDR2 SQIVND (reference sequence). The CDR3 loop reads CASSIDARGEQFF. DNA of the CDR3: TGTGCCAGTAGTATAGATGCCAGAGGCGAGCAGTTCTTC. Full variable domain (missing parts from reference TRBV19 and TRBJ2-1): DGGITQSPKYLFRKEGQNVTLSCEQNLNHDAMYWYRQDPGQGLRLIYYSQIVNDFQKGDIAEGYSVSREKKESFPLTVTSAQKNPTAFYLCASSIDARGEQFFGPGTRLTVL.

This clone was counted a few times. V is TRBV19 and J is TRBJ2-7, with 8 bases matching TRBD1. V was clipped by 5 bases and J by 6 bases; unmatched bases: 9. Germline V lookup: CDR1 LNHDA, CDR2 SQIVND (reference sequence). The CDR3 is made up of 14 amino acids. The CDR3 nucleotides read TGTGCCAGTAGTCTACGGCAGGGGGCCTCCGAGCAGTACTTC. Encoded protein: CASSLRQGASEQYF.

This chain uses TRBV9 with TRBJ1-1; D is ambiguous. The V and J ends lost 0 bases and 3 bases respectively, with 12 bases between them. CDR1 is SGDLS, CDR2 YYNGEE, per germline. The CDR3 consists of 15 residues. CDR3 coding DNA: TGTGCCAGCAGCGTAGTCGGTAGAGGTTACACTGAAGCTTTCTTT. Residues: CASSVVGRGYTEAFF. The variable domain in full, with the rest retrieved from reference TRBV9 and TRBJ1-1, is DSGVTQTPKHLITATGQRVTLRCSPRSGDLSVYWYQQSLDQGLQFLIQYYNGEERAKGNILERFSAQQFPDLHSELNLSSLELGDSALYFCASSVVGRGYTEAFFGQGTRLTVV.

This clone has just a few counts. The gene calls are TRBV11-2 and TRBJ2-1; TRBD2 is a possible D gene (7 bases). Germline CDR1 and CDR2: SGHAT and FQNNGV. The V gene lost 10 bases and the J gene lost 3 bases, with 16 bases spanning the gap. The CDR3 covers 14 residues. CDR3 DNA sequence: TGTGCCACCCATCCGGGGGGCCTCTACAATGAGCAGTTCTTC. Encoded protein: CATHPGGLYNEQFF.

This clone appeared once. The chain links TRBV6-5 to TRBJ2-1; TRBD2 matches at 13 bases. There are 16 residues in the CDR3. Germline values: CDR1 MNHEY, CDR2 SVGAGI. V dropped 4 bases and J dropped 5; count of bases not matched to a gene: 5. The chain's CDR3 is CASSSLAGGPHNEQFF. In nucleotides, the CDR3 is TGTGCCAGCAGTTCACTAGCGGGAGGGCCTCACAATGAGCAGTTCTTC.

The V and J genes are TRBV6-5 and TRBJ1-5; D possibly corresponds to TRBD1 (6 bases). V was cut by 0 bases and J by 3 bases, with 9 bases left in between. Germline V CDR1 and CDR2: MNHEY, SVGAGI. The CDR3 spans 15 residues. This chain's CDR3 is CASSYSGQNNQPQHF. The CDR3 coding sequence is TGTGCCAGCAGTTACTCCGGACAGAACAATCAGCCCCAGCATTTT.

This clone was counted a few times. The gene calls are TRBV9 and TRBJ2-1; possible D gene TRBD2, 5 bases. The germline CDR1 and CDR2 sequences are SGDLS and YYNGEE. The CDR3 is 15 amino acids. Trimming removed 0 bases from V and 6 bases from J, with 13 bases in between. Here the CDR3 DNA reads TGTGCCAGCAGCGTAGCTGCGGGCCCTCCCAATGAGCAGTTCTTC. This translates into CASSVAAGPPNEQFF.

V usage is TRBV5-4 and J usage is TRBJ1-2; D is ambiguous. V lost 0 bases and J 5 bases, leaving 14 bases between the germline ends. The CDR3 sequence is 15 residues long. Germline V CDR1 and CDR2: SGHNT, YYREEE (reference sequence). This chain's CDR3 is CASSLEASTGYGYTF. The CDR3 bases are TGTGCCAGCAGCTTGGAAGCGTCTACCGGATATGGCTACACCTTC.

This clone was seen only a few times. The chain links TRBV27 to TRBJ2-3; D is uncertain. Trimming pared 3 bases from V and 1 base from J, leaving 17 bases between. The CDR3 contains 17 residues. Germline V gene sequence: CDR1 MNHEY, CDR2 SMNVEV (reference sequence). The CDR3 loop is CASSFYGFLGGTDTQYF. The CDR3 DNA is TGTGCCAGCAGTTTCTATGGATTCCTCGGAGGCACAGATACGCAGTATTTT.